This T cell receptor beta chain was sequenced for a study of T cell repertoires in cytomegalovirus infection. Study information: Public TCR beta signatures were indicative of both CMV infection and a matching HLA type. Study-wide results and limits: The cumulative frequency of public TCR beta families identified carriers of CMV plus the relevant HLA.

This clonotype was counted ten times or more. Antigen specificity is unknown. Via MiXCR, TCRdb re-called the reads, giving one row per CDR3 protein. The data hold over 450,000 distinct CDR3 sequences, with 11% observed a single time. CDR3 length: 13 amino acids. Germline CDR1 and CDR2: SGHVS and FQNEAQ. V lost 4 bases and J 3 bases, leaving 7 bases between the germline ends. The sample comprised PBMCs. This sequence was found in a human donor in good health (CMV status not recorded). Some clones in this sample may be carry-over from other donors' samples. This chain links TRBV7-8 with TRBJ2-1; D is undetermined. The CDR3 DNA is TGTGCCAGCAGCTCACAAGACTACAATGAGCAGTTCTTC. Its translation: CASSSQDYNEQFF.